This TCR beta chain was sequenced in a study of cytomegalovirus exposure and HLA in healthy donors. Study conclusions and caveats: Per a later analysis, about 18,000 TCR beta sequences showed association with HLA alleles at 0.05 false discovery rate. Later, TCR association rates were found to vary by HLA locus, highest for DRB1 and lowest for HLA-C.

In its sample, this clone was seen once. Its antigen is unidentified. V shed 4 bases and J 1 base; nucleotides not matched to a gene: 5. This CDR3 comprises 16 residues. Looked up from germline, CDR1 is PRHDT and CDR2 is FYEKMQ (reference sequence). In the PCR, 60 Vbeta and 13 Jbeta primers were used. Some clones are missing from TCRdb's copy, which holds only in-frame ones; the method was immunoSEQ multiplex PCR. The table lists over 150,000 clones, about 76% of them singletons. Sequencing input: PBMCs. The chain uses TRBV13 and TRBJ2-5; 11 bases align to TRBD2. This sequence originates from a male donor in good health and CMV-seropositive. The CDR3 sequence: CASSSRTSGFQETQYF. CDR3 nucleotide sequence: TGTGCCAGCAGCTCCAGGACTAGCGGGTTCCAAGAGACCCAGTACTTC.